The 30 T cell receptor beta chains reported below all come from one sample, sequenced in a study of blood T cell repertoires in COVID-19. TCRdb's table, derived via immunoSEQ multiplex PCR, lists solely in-frame clones and lacks some. The data show a few hundred thousand clones, with roughly 86% seen just once and more than 8.5% held by the top ten. The sample was peripheral blood. The receptors derive from a woman aged 50 to 60 with COVID-19, enrolled during active disease.

The J gene is TRBJ1-4, the V gene TRBV9; possibly TRBD1 for D (5 bases). V lost 2 bases and J 5 bases, leaving 10 bases between the germline ends. Germline V gene lookup returns CDR1 SGDLS and CDR2 YYNGEE. The CDR3 is 14 residues long. DNA for the CDR3: TGTGCCAGCAGCGTGAGTCAGGGCAATGAAAAACTGTTTTTT. Translating it yields CASSVSQGNEKLFF.

The CDR3 spells CASSYPNQGADNSPLHF. For the CDR3, the DNA is TGCGCCAGCAGCTACCCGAATCAGGGGGCGGATAATTCACCCCTCCACTTT. The V and J genes are TRBV5-1 and TRBJ1-6, with 8 bases matching TRBD1. V shed 3 bases and J 5 bases; nucleotides not matched to a gene: 10. CDR1 is SGHRS, CDR2 YFSETQ, per germline. The CDR3 has 17 residues.

The chain links TRBV9 to TRBJ2-7; TRBD1 is a possible D gene (5 bases). V was clipped by 0 bases and J by 5 bases, with 12 bases between them. Germline-derived CDR1 and CDR2 are SGDLS and YYNGEE. This CDR3 spans 14 amino acids. CDR3 sequence (DNA): TGTGCCAGCAGCGTAGGGGGCCTCGAGAACGAGCAGTACTTC. This codes for CASSVGGLENEQYF.

This chain connects TRBV3-1 (or the pseudogene TRBV3-2) to TRBJ2-7; TRBD1 aligns across 8 bases. The CDR3 contains 15 residues. The V gene's germline CDR1 is LGHDT and CDR2 YNNKEL (reference sequence). Losses at the gene ends were 0 bases for V and 6 bases for J; bases not matched to a gene: 7. CDR3 DNA sequence: TGTGCCAGCAGCCAAGAGGGGCAGGGGGCAGGCGAGCAGTACTTC. Translated: CASSQEGQGAGEQYF.

J is TRBJ2-6 and V is TRBV27, with a weak D call TRBD1 (6 bases). V lost 5 bases to trimming and J lost 0 bases, with 11 bases between them. Germline CDR1 reads MNHEY; CDR2 reads SMNVEV (reference sequence). The CDR3 spans 16 residues. For the CDR3, the DNA is TGTGCCAGCAGTCCCGGACAGTTCTCTGGGGCCAACGTCCTGACTTTC. Translated: CASSPGQFSGANVLTF.

V gene TRBV12-5 combines with J gene TRBJ1-1; D is uncertain. The CDR3 extends over 15 amino acids. The V end was cut by 1 base, the J end by 4 bases, with 13 bases between. Germline CDR1 LGHNT, CDR2 FRNRAP. The CDR3 protein is CASGLGRGGITEAFF. CDR3 nucleotides: TGTGCTAGTGGTTTGGGGCGTGGAGGGATCACTGAAGCTTTCTTT. Drawing the rest from reference TRBV12-5 and TRBJ1-1, the complete variable domain is DARVTQTPRHKVTEMGQEVTMRCQPILGHNTVFWYRQTMMQGLELLAYFRNRAPLDDSGMPKDRFSAEMPDATLATLKIQPSEPRDSAVYFCASGLGRGGITEAFFGQGTRLTVV.

The V gene is TRBV7-8, the J gene TRBJ2-2, with TRBD1 identical over 7 bases. Germline CDR1 SGHVS, CDR2 FQNEAQ. V trimming: 2 bases; J trimming: 0 bases; junction bases outside the gene matches: 3. This CDR3 is 16 amino acids long. Here the CDR3 reads CASSLTDRANTGELFF. As DNA, the CDR3 is TGTGCCAGCAGCTTAACAGACAGGGCGAACACCGGGGAGCTGTTTTTT.

The chain combines TRBV11-2 with TRBJ1-1, with D possibly being TRBD1 (5 bases). The length of the CDR3 is 14 residues. V was clipped by 0 bases and J by 3 bases, with 8 bases between them. Germline CDR1 and CDR2: SGHAT and FQNNGV. CDR3 sequence: CASSLDGGDTEAFF. The CDR3 bases are TGTGCCAGCAGCTTAGATGGAGGGGACACTGAAGCTTTCTTT.

The rearrangement joins TRBV6-5 to TRBJ1-6; the D gene is possibly TRBD1 (5 bases). The germline V gene has CDR1 MNHEY and CDR2 SVGAGI. V dropped 1 base and J dropped 9 bases, with 7 bases sitting between them. This CDR3 is built from 13 residues. DNA of the CDR3: TGTGCCAGCAGTTACTGGAGGGGTTCACCCCTCCACTTT. It is translated as CASSYWRGSPLHF.

The chain has TRBV10-3 and TRBJ2-2, with a weak D call TRBD1 (6 bases). V gave up 10 bases and J gave up 4 bases, with 16 bases separating them. Germline values: CDR1 ENHRY, CDR2 SYGVKD. The CDR3 consists of 14 residues. CDR3 nucleotides: TGTGCCACAAACAGGGCGGGTCTCACCGGGGAGCTGTTTTTT. Translation: CATNRAGLTGELFF.

The J gene is TRBJ2-1, the V gene TRBV7-2, with D maybe TRBD1 (6 bases). Germline values: CDR1 SGHTA, CDR2 FQGNSA. The ends were cut back, 7 bases at V and 5 bases at J, with 18 bases in the middle. The CDR3 covers 15 residues. CDR3: CASIPGQGFHNEQFF. In DNA form, the CDR3 reads TGTGCCAGCATCCCAGGGCAGGGGTTCCACAATGAGCAGTTCTTC.

This rearrangement joins TRBV9 to TRBJ2-6, with a tentative D call TRBD2 (6 bases). V was trimmed by 4 bases and J by 0 bases, leaving 23 bases between them. Germline V gene lookup returns CDR1 SGDLS and CDR2 YYNGEE. The CDR3 runs 20 residues. The CDR3 loop reads CASSRPRGGIRNSGANVLTF. The CDR3 region has the DNA TGTGCCAGCAGCCGCCCGCGGGGCGGGATCCGAAACTCTGGGGCCAACGTCCTGACTTTC.

V and J are TRBV9 and TRBJ2-7, with TRBD2 matching 14 bases. This CDR3 spans 17 amino acids. CDR1 and CDR2 (germline): SGDLS, YYNGEE. V trimming: 4 bases; J trimming: 7 bases; junction bases outside the gene matches: 13. CDR3 coding DNA: TGTGCCAGCAGCTCGCGACTAGCGGGGGGGCCGATCCGAGAGCAGTACTTC. Protein sequence: CASSSRLAGGPIREQYF.

The chain carries TRBV6-2 or TRBV6-3 and TRBJ2-7; 7 nucleotides line up with TRBD1. Unmatched junction bases numbered 6, after V lost 0 bases and J lost 7 bases. Germline CDR1 reads MNHEY; CDR2 reads SVGEGT. The CDR3 contains 14 residues. CDR3 sequence: CASSYSTGIGEQYF. The CDR3, as DNA: TGTGCCAGCAGTTACTCGACAGGGATAGGGGAGCAGTACTTC.

The chain is built from TRBV11-3 and TRBJ2-1, with 8 bases aligning to TRBD1. The germline gives CDR1 SGHNT, CDR2 YENEEA. The CDR3 runs 16 residues. J lost 0 bases, V lost 4 bases, and 5 bases had no gene match. CDR3 sequence reads: CASSSRGTGSYNEQFF. In DNA, the CDR3 is TGTGCCAGCAGCTCCCGGGGGACAGGCTCCTACAATGAGCAGTTCTTC.

This chain connects TRBV6-5 to TRBJ2-5; 7 positions match TRBD1. Germline trimming cut 2 bases from V and 5 bases from J; bases unmatched to any gene: 8. The CDR3 sequence is 15 residues long. The germline gives CDR1 MNHEY, CDR2 SVGAGI. Written as DNA, the CDR3 is TGTGCCAGCAGTTACGCGAACAGGGGCCAGGAGACCCAGTACTTC. This sequence encodes CASSYANRGQETQYF.

This chain joins TRBV5-8 and TRBJ2-7; D perhaps matches TRBD1 (6 bases). Looked up from germline, CDR1 is SGHTS and CDR2 is YDEGEE. This CDR3 has 16 residues. V was clipped by 4 bases and J by 2 bases, with 19 bases between them. The CDR3 DNA is TGTGCCAGCAGCCACCGAGATCTACAGGGAACCTACGAGCAGTACGTC. Its translation is CASSHRDLQGTYEQYV.

The chain recombines TRBV5-4 with TRBJ1-4; TRBD1 matches 8 bases. This CDR3 is 15 amino acids long. With 4 bases clipped from V and 4 bases from J, the junction kept 6 bases outside the gene matches. Germline V gene sequence: CDR1 SGHNT, CDR2 YYREEE (reference sequence). The CDR3 sequence is CASSPRTGINEKLFF. CDR3 bases: TGTGCCAGCAGCCCCCGGACAGGGATTAATGAAAAACTGTTTTTT.

J is TRBJ1-5 and V is TRBV28; D is ambiguous. This CDR3 region has 15 residues. CDR1 is MDHEN and CDR2 is SYDVKM in the germline V gene. The V end lost 6 bases, the J end lost 7 bases, and 19 bases lay between the germline ends. CDR3 sequence reads: CASRPGRQGSQPQHF. The CDR3 nucleotides read TGTGCCAGCAGACCCGGGAGACAAGGGAGCCAGCCCCAGCATTTT.

This clone was seen a handful of times. The chain carries TRBV5-1 and TRBJ2-2, with D possibly matching TRBD2 (5 bases). Germline assignment: CDR1 SGHRS and CDR2 YFSETQ. CDR3 length equals 15 residues. Trimming removed 9 bases from V and 2 bases from J, with 17 bases in between. CDR3 sequence (DNA): TGCGCCACCTCTGAAAGAGGGTATAACACCGGGGAGCTGTTTTTT. It translates to CATSERGYNTGELFF.

The chain is built from TRBV7-9 and TRBJ2-3; 11 nucleotides align to TRBD2. This CDR3 comprises 16 residues. Germline lookup yields CDR1 SEHNR and CDR2 FQNEAQ (reference sequence). The J segment lost 5 bases and the V segment lost 3 bases, leaving 7 bases of the junction unmatched. In DNA, the CDR3 is TGTGCCAGCAGCTTTGAGACTAGCGGGGTAGGAGATACGCAGTATTTT. This translates into CASSFETSGVGDTQYF.

This clone was counted once. V is TRBV5-4 and J is TRBJ1-2; TRBD1 agrees at 8 bases. The CDR3 totals 14 residues. With 4 bases clipped from V and 0 bases from J, the junction kept 2 bases outside the gene matches. The germline V gene has CDR1 SGHNT and CDR2 YYREEE (reference sequence). This CDR3 reads CASSRTGPNYGYTF. CDR3 in DNA: TGTGCCAGCAGCCGGACAGGGCCTAACTATGGCTACACCTTC. The full variable domain, rest sourced from reference TRBV5-4 and TRBJ1-2, is ETGVTQSPTHLIKTRGQQVTLRCSSQSGHNTVSWYQQALGQGPQFIFQYYREEENGRGNFPPRFSGLQFPNYSSELNVNALELDDSALYLCASSRTGPNYGYTFGSGTRLTVV.

The rearrangement joins TRBV12-5 to TRBJ1-1; the match to TRBD1 covers 12 bases. J gave up 11 bases and V 0 bases, and 22 bases lay outside the gene matches. CDR3 length: 20 residues. CDR1 LGHNT and CDR2 FRNRAP come from the germline V gene. The CDR3 nucleotides read TGTGCTAGTGGTTTGGTTGGGATTGGGACAGGGGGCGCGGTCCCTCCGGGGGCTTTCTTT. Its protein is CASGLVGIGTGGAVPPGAFF.

This clone was counted once. This chain links TRBV4-3 with TRBJ2-1; D unresolved. Germline V gene lookup returns CDR1 LGHNA and CDR2 YSLEER. This CDR3 has 13 residues. V lost 1 base and J lost 9, with 10 bases in between. The CDR3 DNA follows: TGCGCCAGCAGCCAAGCAAGGAGTCCTGAGCAGTTCTTC. As protein: CASSQARSPEQFF.

The CDR3 loop is CASSLRGGTSTDTQYF. The CDR3 bases are TGTGCCAGCAGCCTTAGGGGAGGGACCAGTACAGATACGCAGTATTTT. The chain joins TRBV9 to TRBJ2-3; 7 bases agree with TRBD2. V shed 4 bases and J 3 bases; nucleotides not matched to a gene: 11. The CDR3 is made up of 16 amino acids. Per germline, CDR1 SGDLS and CDR2 YYNGEE.

The V gene is TRBV14, the J gene TRBJ1-2, with D uncertain. The V end was cut by 0 bases, the J end by 6 bases, with 14 bases between. The CDR3 contains 15 residues. CDR1 and CDR2 from the germline V gene are SGHDN and FVKESK. The CDR3 sequence: CASSQEVGQRDGYTF. The CDR3 DNA follows: TGTGCCAGCAGCCAAGAGGTCGGGCAGAGGGATGGCTACACCTTC.

The chain joins TRBV14 to TRBJ2-1; possibly TRBD1 for D (5 bases). This CDR3 region has 15 residues. Trimming removed 2 bases from V and 5 bases from J, with 13 bases in between. The germline V gene encodes CDR1 SGHDN and CDR2 FVKESK. The CDR3 protein is CASSQLGLRDNEQFF. In nucleotides, the CDR3 is TGTGCCAGCAGCCAATTGGGGCTTAGGGACAATGAGCAGTTCTTC.

V usage is TRBV3-1 (or the pseudogene TRBV3-2) and J usage is TRBJ2-1; 12 positions agree with TRBD1. The CDR3 contains 14 residues. Losses at the gene ends were 4 bases for V and 7 bases for J; bases not matched to a gene: 2. The V gene's germline CDR1 is LGHDT and CDR2 YNNKEL (reference sequence). The CDR3 DNA reads as TGTGCCAGCAGCCCGGGACAGGGGGCAAATGAGCAGTTCTTC. Translation gives CASSPGQGANEQFF.

The chain is built from TRBV19 and TRBJ2-5; TRBD1 matches 10 bases. The CDR3 contains 15 residues. CDR1 is LNHDA and CDR2 is SQIVND in the germline V gene (reference sequence). J gave up 5 bases and V 4 bases, and 7 bases lay outside the gene matches. The CDR3 sequence: CASSTGTGERETQYF. CDR3 bases: TGTGCCAGTAGTACCGGGACAGGGGAGCGGGAGACCCAGTACTTC.

The chain combines TRBV11-3 with TRBJ2-7; a weak D match, TRBD2 (6 bases). The germline V and J ends were trimmed by 3 bases and 8 bases, with 17 bases remaining between them. Germline CDR1 SGHNT, CDR2 YENEEA. This CDR3 spans 14 amino acids. The CDR3 sequence: CASSFPSGDGKQYF. The CDR3 bases are TGTGCCAGCAGCTTCCCCTCGGGAGACGGGAAGCAGTACTTC.